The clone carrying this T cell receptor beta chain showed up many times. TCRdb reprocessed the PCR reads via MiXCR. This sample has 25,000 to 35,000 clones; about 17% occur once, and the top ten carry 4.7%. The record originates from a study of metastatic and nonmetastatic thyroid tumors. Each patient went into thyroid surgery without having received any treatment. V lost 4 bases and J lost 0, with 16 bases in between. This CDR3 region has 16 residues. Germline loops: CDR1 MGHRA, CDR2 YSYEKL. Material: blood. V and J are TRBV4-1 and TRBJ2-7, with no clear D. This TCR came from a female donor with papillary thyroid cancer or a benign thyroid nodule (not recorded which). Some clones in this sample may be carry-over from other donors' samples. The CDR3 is CASSLQSGPSSYEQYF. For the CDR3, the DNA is TGCGCCAGCAGCCTACAGTCTGGACCAAGCTCCTACGAGCAGTACTTC.